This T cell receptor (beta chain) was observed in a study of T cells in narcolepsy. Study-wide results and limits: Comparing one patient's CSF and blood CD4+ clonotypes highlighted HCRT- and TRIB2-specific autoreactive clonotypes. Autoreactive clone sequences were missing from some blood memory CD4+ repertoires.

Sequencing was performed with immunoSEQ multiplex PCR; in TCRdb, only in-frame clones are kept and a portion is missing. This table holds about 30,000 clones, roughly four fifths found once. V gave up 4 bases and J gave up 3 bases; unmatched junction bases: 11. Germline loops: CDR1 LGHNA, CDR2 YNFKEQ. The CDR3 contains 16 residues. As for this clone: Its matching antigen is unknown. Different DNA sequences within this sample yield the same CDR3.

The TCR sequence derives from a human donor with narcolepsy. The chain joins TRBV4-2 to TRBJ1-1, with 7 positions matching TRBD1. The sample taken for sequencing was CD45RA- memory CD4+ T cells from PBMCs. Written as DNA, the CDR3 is TGTGCCAGCAGCCTAGAACCACAGGGGACTTACACTGAAGCTTTCTTT. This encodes CASSLEPQGTYTEAFF.